These 17 T cell receptor beta chains originate from one sample sequenced in a study of blood T cell repertoires in COVID-19. The method was immunoSEQ multiplex PCR; TCRdb's version includes in-frame clones alone and lacks a portion of them. The table records 200,000 to 250,000 clones, 70% to 90% of them present only once. The sample taken for sequencing was peripheral blood. Source of these receptors: a woman in her forties or fifties with COVID-19, enrolled during active disease.

This sequence joins TRBV27 and TRBJ1-1, with no clear D. V lost 3 bases and J lost 4, with 12 bases in between. The CDR3 loop spans 14 amino acids. Looked up from germline, CDR1 is MNHEY and CDR2 is SMNVEV (reference sequence). The CDR3 loop reads CASSLRFGGTEAFF. In nucleotides, the CDR3 is TGTGCCAGCAGTTTGAGGTTTGGAGGCACTGAAGCTTTCTTT.

The chain joins TRBV5-1 to TRBJ2-2; weak D call: TRBD1 (6 bases). This CDR3 has 16 residues. Looked up from germline, CDR1 is SGHRS and CDR2 is YFSETQ. Between the trimmed V and J ends, which lost 5 bases and 6 bases, there was a span of 20 bases. CDR3 DNA: TGCGCCAGCAGTCCCCGGACAGCAAAAATGCCCGGGGAGCTGTTTTTT. As protein: CASSPRTAKMPGELFF.

V is TRBV19 and J is TRBJ2-1; TRBD2 is a possible D gene (6 bases). Trimming stripped 4 bases from V and 0 bases from J, with 13 bases between. The CDR3 spans 16 residues. Per germline, CDR1 LNHDA and CDR2 SQIVND (reference sequence). The CDR3 sequence is CASSKRAGSSYNEQFF. Written as DNA, the CDR3 is TGTGCCAGTAGTAAAAGAGCGGGTAGCTCCTACAATGAGCAGTTCTTC.

This chain links TRBV7-2 with TRBJ1-6, with D unresolved. The CDR3 consists of 14 residues. V lost 3 bases, J lost 9 bases, and 12 bases lay in between. Germline CDR1 SGHTA, CDR2 FQGNSA. The CDR3 DNA reads TGTGCCAGCAGCTTCTCGGTGGTGATTTCACCCCTCCACTTT. Translating it yields CASSFSVVISPLHF.

The rearrangement joins TRBV14 to TRBJ2-3, with 9 nucleotides matching TRBD2. Germline lookup yields CDR1 SGHDN and CDR2 FVKESK. V dropped 2 bases and J dropped 4; count of bases not matched to a gene: 4. CDR3 size: 15 residues. The CDR3 nucleotides are TGTGCCAGCAGCCAACCGGGACTAGCCGCAGATACGCAGTATTTT. As protein: CASSQPGLAADTQYF.

The rearrangement links TRBV11-2 to TRBJ2-3; 7 bases fit TRBD2. Germline CDR1 SGHAT, CDR2 FQNNGV. With V trimmed by 5 bases and J by 5 bases, 10 bases remained unmatched. This CDR3 comprises 15 residues. CDR3 residues: CASSGGLVNIDTQYF. DNA for the CDR3: TGTGCCAGCAGCGGAGGACTAGTGAACATAGATACGCAGTATTTT.

The gene calls are TRBV10-3 and TRBJ1-2; 7 positions match TRBD1. In germline, CDR1 is ENHRY, CDR2 SYGVKD. The V segment lost 6 bases and the J segment 4 bases; nucleotides outside the gene matches: 8. CDR3 length equals 14 residues. The CDR3 sequence is CAISADRESYGYTF. CDR3 nucleotide sequence: TGTGCCATCAGCGCCGACAGGGAAAGCTATGGCTACACCTTC.

CDR3 region: CASSVGLTNYGYTF. CDR3 bases: TGTGCCAGCAGCGTAGGCCTTACAAACTATGGCTACACCTTC. The rearrangement uses TRBV9 and TRBJ1-2; D uncertain. Germline V gives CDR1 SGDLS, CDR2 YYNGEE. This CDR3 is 14 amino acids long. Deletions cut 0 bases from V and 2 bases from J, with 8 bases between.

The chain recombines TRBV23-1 with TRBJ1-3; D is ambiguous. TRBV23-1 is an ORF; its function is uncertain. The CDR3 extends over 16 amino acids. V was cut by 2 bases and J by 0 bases, with 11 bases left in between. The CDR3 sequence is CASSQPPPLSGNTIYF. The CDR3 nucleotides read TGCGCCAGCAGTCAACCCCCCCCACTCTCTGGAAACACCATATATTTT.

This clone showed up just once. The V gene is TRBV5-6, the J gene TRBJ1-1, with D perhaps matching TRBD1 (5 bases). Trimming shortened V by 1 base and J by 4 bases, and 17 bases separated the two germline ends. The length of the CDR3 is 16 residues. In germline, CDR1 is SGHDT, CDR2 YYEEEE. The CDR3 loop reads CASSLKSREASTEAFF. CDR3 nucleotides: TGTGCCAGCAGCTTGAAGTCCAGGGAGGCGAGCACTGAAGCTTTCTTT.

On this clone itself: One end of the junction is discordant with germline, which a read error may explain. This chain connects TRBV12-3 or TRBV12-4 to TRBJ2-4, with a weak D call TRBD2 (6 bases). The length of the CDR3 is 13 residues. CDR3 coding DNA: TGTGCCAGCAGTTTAGAGGGACCCGGGGAGGAGCACTTC. Protein sequence: CASSLEGPGEEHF.

The chain has TRBV5-4 and TRBJ2-5; 8 bases map to TRBD2. After removal of 2 bases from V and 4 bases from J, the junction contained 10 bases not matched to a gene. Germline V gives CDR1 SGHNT, CDR2 YYREEE (reference sequence). This CDR3 has 16 amino acids. CDR3 in amino acids: CASSFGPGLEPETQYF. The CDR3 region has the DNA TGTGCCAGCAGCTTTGGGCCGGGACTAGAGCCAGAGACCCAGTACTTC.

This chain uses TRBV23-1 with TRBJ1-5; D is unclear. TRBV23-1 carries the ORF label, with uncertain function. The CDR3 has 20 amino acids. V was trimmed by 1 base and J by 0 bases, leaving 22 bases between them. DNA for the CDR3: TGCGCCAGCAGTCAATACTGGGCACGACGCTCATTCTATAGCAATCAGCCCCAGCATTTT. It encodes CASSQYWARRSFYSNQPQHF.

V gene TRBV7-3 combines with J gene TRBJ2-3, with 7 bases fitting TRBD2. Germline V gene sequence: CDR1 SGHTA, CDR2 FQGTGA. This CDR3 spans 17 amino acids. V lost 5 bases to trimming and J lost 4 bases; unmatched junction nucleotides: 15. The CDR3 DNA reads TGTGCCAGCAGCCACATCGGGCGGGGGAGGGTAGCAGATACGCAGTATTTT. Translation gives CASSHIGRGRVADTQYF. Based on the CDR3 plus reference TRBV7-3 and TRBJ2-3, the full variable domain is GAGVSQTPSNKVTEKGKYVELRCDPISGHTALYWYRQSLGQGPEFLIYFQGTGAADDSGLPNDRFFAVRPEGSVSTLKIQRTERGDSAVYLCASSHIGRGRVADTQYFGPGTRLTVL.

The chain carries TRBV5-6 and TRBJ1-1, with a weak D call TRBD1 (5 bases). V lost 3 bases, J lost 5 bases, and 14 bases lay in between. The CDR3 spans 14 residues. The germline CDR1 and CDR2 sequences are SGHDT and YYEEEE. The CDR3 sequence: CASSWDPGGTEAFF. The CDR3 DNA follows: TGTGCCAGCAGCTGGGACCCTGGAGGGACTGAAGCTTTCTTT.

The chain has TRBV4-3 and TRBJ1-4; 9 bases are a match to TRBD1. This CDR3 spans 20 amino acids. V trimming: 0 bases; J trimming: 8 bases; junction bases outside the gene matches: 19. CDR1 LGHNA and CDR2 YSLEER come from the germline V gene. Written as DNA, the CDR3 is TGCGCCAGCAGCCAAGACGCCACCGGGACAGGGAGCTCGAGAGGGGAAAAACTGTTTTTT. Its translation is CASSQDATGTGSSRGEKLFF.

This sequence joins TRBV4-1 and TRBJ1-2; 7 nucleotides agree with TRBD1. V was clipped by 1 base and J by 0 bases; unmatched bases: 5. The germline V gene encodes CDR1 MGHRA and CDR2 YSYEKL. The CDR3 loop spans 16 amino acids. CDR3 loop: CASSQAPGQSNYGYTF. The DNA for the CDR3 is TGCGCCAGCAGCCAAGCCCCGGGACAGTCTAACTATGGCTACACCTTC.